This TCR beta chain was sequenced for a study of T cell changes during pregnancy in multiple sclerosis. CDR1 is SGDLS and CDR2 is YYNGEE in the germline V gene. Germline trimming cut 3 bases from V and 4 bases from J; bases unmatched to any gene: 5. This CDR3 has 14 residues. Sequenced by immunoSEQ multiplex PCR; TCRdb stores in-frame clones only, minus some. The sample has approximately 34,000 clones, roughly nine tenths seen once. This clonotype was sampled from a female donor with multiple sclerosis, enrolled in a pregnancy study. This sequence joins TRBV9 and TRBJ2-3, with 7 nucleotides matching TRBD2. The sample here was CD8+ T cells from peripheral blood mononuclear cells, taken in the first trimester of pregnancy. The CDR3 nucleotides are TGTGCCAGCAGCGCTCCCGCGGGGGCAGATACGCAGTATTTT. It is translated as CASSAPAGADTQYF.